The rows below give T cell receptor beta chains drawn from one sample of a study of quantifying T cell responses using KT2 cells. TCRdb re-called the UMI-ligation and nested PCR reads through MiXCR, storing one row per CDR3 protein. The sample consists of tens of thousands of distinct CDR3 sequences, roughly an eighth of them appearing once. The sequenced sample was PBMCs spiked with cells of the T cell clone KT2. These receptors all stem from a human donor. The CDR3 runs from the conserved cysteine through the conserved F or W. D genes are given only for firm matches. The size entry is marked missing in some rows and otherwise reads once, few, many or a size class.

size: .; D: TRBD2; J: TRBJ2-1; V: TRBV11-3; CDR3: CASSFTLGLASSYNEQFF; DNA: TGTGCCAGCAGCTTTACACTCGGACTAGCGAGCTCCTACAATGAGCAGTTCTTC
size: .; D: .; J: TRBJ2-3; V: TRBV5-1; CDR3: CASSLGLRTDTQYF; DNA: TGCGCCAGCAGCTTGGGACTACGCACAGATACGCAGTATTTT
size: few; D: .; J: TRBJ2-1; V: TRBV20-1; CDR3: CSAEQFAGEQFF; DNA: TGCAGTGCGGAACAATTCGCAGGTGAGCAGTTCTTC
size: many; D: .; J: TRBJ2-1; V: TRBV12-2; CDR3: CASRLVPAINEQFF; DNA: TGTGCAAGTCGCTTAGTGCCGGCAATCAATGAGCAGTTCTTC
size: .; D: TRBD2; J: TRBJ2-1; V: TRBV2; CDR3: CASSPGGSPIDEQFF; DNA: TGTGCCAGCAGTCCGGGCGGGAGCCCCATTGATGAGCAGTTCTTC
size: few; D: .; J: TRBJ1-1; V: TRBV6-5; CDR3: CASSSRRDTEAFF; DNA: TGTGCCAGCAGCTCTCGCAGGGATACTGAAGCTTTCTTT
size: few; D: TRBD2; J: TRBJ2-7; V: TRBV7-8; CDR3: CASSLDRGGPSYEQYF; DNA: TGTGCCAGCAGCTTAGATCGGGGGGGGCCCTCCTACGAGCAGTACTTC
size: many; D: TRBD2; J: TRBJ2-1; V: TRBV12-3/TRBV12-4; CDR3: CASSLGTSGSYEQFF; DNA: TGTGCCAGCAGTTTAGGGACTAGCGGGAGCTATGAGCAGTTCTTC
size: few; D: TRBD2; J: TRBJ2-7; V: TRBV6-5; CDR3: CASSTGTSYEQYF; DNA: TGTGCCAGCAGTACCGGGACTAGCTACGAGCAGTACTTC
size: .; D: TRBD1; J: TRBJ2-5; V: TRBV10-3; CDR3: CAISEGQGQETQYF; DNA: TGTGCCATCAGTGAAGGACAGGGACAAGAGACCCAGTACTTC
size: .; D: .; J: TRBJ1-3; V: TRBV12-3/TRBV12-4; CDR3: CASSFYVAQGTGNTIYF; DNA: TGTGCCAGCAGTTTCTACGTCGCGCAGGGAACTGGAAACACCATATATTTT
size: few; D: .; J: TRBJ2-1; V: TRBV20-1; CDR3: CSAHARASYNEQFF; DNA: TGCAGTGCCCACGCGCGGGCCTCCTACAATGAGCAGTTCTTC
size: .; D: .; J: TRBJ1-1; V: TRBV14; CDR3: CASSQAGITEAFF; DNA: TGTGCCAGCAGCCAAGCGGGAATCACTGAAGCTTTCTTT
size: large; D: .; J: TRBJ2-7; V: TRBV4-3; CDR3: CASSQEPEYEQYF; DNA: TGCGCCAGCAGCCAAGAACCCGAATACGAGCAGTACTTC
size: few; D: .; J: TRBJ2-1; V: TRBV6-5; CDR3: CASSRKGGGSYNEQFF; DNA: TGTGCCAGCAGCCGTAAGGGAGGGGGCTCCTACAATGAGCAGTTCTTC
size: few; D: .; J: TRBJ1-5; V: TRBV4-1; CDR3: CASSQVWTGNQPQHF; DNA: TGCGCCAGCAGCCAAGTATGGACAGGCAATCAGCCCCAGCATTTT
size: .; D: .; J: TRBJ2-3; V: TRBV12-3/TRBV12-4; CDR3: CASSRDRVSTDTQYF; DNA: TGTGCCAGCAGTCGGGACCGCGTAAGCACAGATACGCAGTATTTT
size: few; D: .; J: TRBJ2-7; V: TRBV6-2/TRBV6-3; CDR3: CASNSGVYEQYF; DNA: TGTGCCAGCAACTCGGGGGTATACGAGCAGTACTTC
size: .; D: .; J: TRBJ1-2; V: TRBV20-1; CDR3: CSASLSIGNYGYTF; DNA: TGCAGTGCTAGTTTATCGATCGGAAACTATGGCTACACCTTC
size: .; D: .; J: TRBJ2-7; V: TRBV20-1; CDR3: CSAPFWLAPYEQYF; DNA: TGCAGTGCTCCGTTTTGGTTAGCGCCCTACGAGCAGTACTTC
size: many; D: .; J: TRBJ1-1; V: TRBV29-1; CDR3: CSVVLGLETEAFF; DNA: TGCAGCGTTGTTCTGGGGCTAGAGACTGAAGCTTTCTTT
size: few; D: .; J: TRBJ1-1; V: TRBV11-1; CDR3: CASSLAGATEAFF; DNA: TGTGCCAGCAGCTTAGCAGGGGCCACTGAAGCTTTCTTT
size: .; D: TRBD1; J: TRBJ1-3; V: TRBV6-2/TRBV6-3; CDR3: CASSADPSNISPTDRANTIYF; DNA: TGTGCCAGCAGTGCCGATCCTTCGAATATATCCCCTACGGACAGGGCCAACACCATATATTTT
size: many; D: .; J: TRBJ1-1; V: TRBV14; CDR3: CASSQEEHTEAFF; DNA: TGTGCCAGCAGCCAAGAGGAGCACACTGAAGCTTTCTTT
size: .; D: .; J: TRBJ2-5; V: TRBV2; CDR3: CASSEGGAQETQYF; DNA: TGTGCCAGCAGTGAGGGGGGCGCCCAAGAGACCCAGTACTTC
size: few; D: .; J: TRBJ2-7; V: TRBV2; CDR3: CASIKAGEQYF; DNA: TGTGCCAGCATAAAGGCGGGAGAGCAGTACTTC
size: .; D: .; J: TRBJ1-2; V: TRBV11-2; CDR3: CASSPIRVSLFNYGYTF; DNA: TGTGCCAGCAGCCCTATCAGGGTGTCCTTATTTAACTATGGCTACACCTTC
size: few; D: .; J: TRBJ1-3; V: TRBV4-1; CDR3: CASSQVTTGTYSGNTIYF; DNA: TGCGCCAGCAGCCAAGTGACTACCGGGACATACTCTGGAAACACCATATATTTT
size: many; D: TRBD1; J: TRBJ2-3; V: TRBV20-1; CDR3: CSATLGTDLSTQYF; DNA: TGCAGTGCTACACTAGGGACAGACCTAAGTACGCAGTATTTT
size: few; D: .; J: TRBJ2-1; V: TRBV2; CDR3: CASKFLGGGYNEQFF; DNA: TGTGCCAGCAAATTTTTGGGGGGAGGATACAATGAGCAGTTCTTC
size: .; D: .; J: TRBJ1-5; V: TRBV6-5; CDR3: CASSPDRRGNQPQHF; DNA: TGTGCCAGCAGTCCGGATCGCCGGGGCAATCAGCCCCAGCATTTT
size: few; D: .; J: TRBJ1-1; V: TRBV7-8; CDR3: CASSRWMNTEAFF; DNA: TGTGCCAGCAGCCGCTGGATGAACACTGAAGCTTTCTTT
size: few; D: .; J: TRBJ2-7; V: TRBV27; CDR3: CASGRPGNSYEQYF; DNA: TGTGCCAGCGGACGACCGGGAAACTCCTACGAGCAGTACTTC